This TCR beta chain appears in the sequencing data of a study of blood T cell repertoires in COVID-19. Study overall: Italy, Spain and the United States were the sources of the convalescent and acute COVID-19 samples. The cDNA or gDNA used as material had been derived from T cells, B-cell-depleted T cells, or PBMCs.

Libraries were prepared by immunoSEQ multiplex PCR; TCRdb keeps only in-frame clonotypes and omits some of them. The top ten hold 1% of the sample, which has a few hundred thousand clones, 85% to 90% seen once. Looked up from germline, CDR1 is MDHEN and CDR2 is SYDVKM. Trimming cost V 1 base and J 5 bases; bases outside gene matches: 1. The CDR3 contains 14 residues. Participant age was about 18 to 89 years, and participants resided in about 25 US areas. The chain has TRBV28 and TRBJ2-1; 8 nucleotides match TRBD2. Sequences were obtained from PBMCs or T cells enriched from blood (not recorded which). This receptor was obtained from a man younger than 30 who had recovered from COVID-19. CDR3 residues: CASSLLLADNEQFF. DNA of the CDR3: TGTGCCAGCAGTTTATTACTAGCGGACAATGAGCAGTTCTTC.